This T cell receptor beta chain was obtained from a study of tumor and adjacent non-tumor tissue in lung cancer. Study summary: The patients, roughly 10 men and four to six women, were about 30 to 85 with stage I to III disease.

As for this clonotype: Its antigen is not known.

Trimming at V came to 2 bases and at J to 0 bases, leaving 3 bases not matched to a gene. The CDR3 contains 16 residues. CDR1 and CDR2 from the germline V gene are SGHNT and YYREEE (reference sequence). No cell sorting was done before RNA was extracted from the tissue. Distant lung tissue was collected more than 3 cm away from the tumor edge. Between August and November 2014, newly diagnosed, chemotherapy-naive lung cancer patients underwent thoracic surgery in China. Broader study findings: In normal lung, the top 100 clones were significantly more dominant than in tumor.

Three rounds of nested PCR, following a modified ARM-PCR protocol, produced the TCRbeta library. TCRdb ran MiXCR on the multiplex PCR reads and lists one entry per CDR3 protein. The repertoire includes 98,000 or so distinct CDR3 sequences, 75% to 85% of them detected once, and less than 40% sits in the top ten. Sequenced sample: distant non-tumor lung tissue. The V gene is TRBV5-4, the J gene TRBJ2-3; 10 nucleotides agree with TRBD2. This receptor was taken from a man aged 60 to 69 with small cell lung cancer. The CDR3 DNA sequence: TGTGCCAGCAGCTTTGGACTAGCGGCTAGCACAGATACGCAGTATTTT. Its translation: CASSFGLAASTDTQYF.